The 11 T cell receptor beta chains given below trace back to one sample, sequenced in a study of T cells expressing NK-cell markers. TCRdb reprocessed the 5' RACE reads and reports one entry per CDR3 protein, with no DNA. The data include over 150,000 distinct CDR3 sequences; the top ten clones carry around 20%. The sample taken for sequencing was blood T cells: a sorted CD56 or NKG2C T cell subset, CD4+ or CD8+ T cells, or bulk PBMC T cells (not recorded which). The receptor set was obtained from a man aged 18 to 69 in good health.

The V call is TRBV19, the J call TRBJ2-2; checking the TCRdb D call of TRBD1 is not possible without DNA. CDR3 length: 16 amino acids. Germline CDR1 and CDR2: LNHDA and SQIVND (reference sequence). CDR3 in amino acids: CASSIGNRGFTGELFF. Based on the CDR3 plus reference TRBV19 and TRBJ2-2, the full variable domain is DGGITQSPKYLFRKEGQNVTLSCEQNLNHDAMYWYRQDPGQGLRLIYYSQIVNDFQKGDIAEGYSVSREKKESFPLTVTSAQKNPTAFYLCASSIGNRGFTGELFFGEGSRLTVL.

V is TRBV1 and J is TRBJ2-1. TRBV1 is flagged as a pseudogene. The CDR3 is 12 residues long. The chain's CDR3 is CTSGTCLDEQFF.

The chain carries TRBV3-1 and TRBJ2-7. Germline V lookup: CDR1 LGHDT, CDR2 YNNKEL (reference sequence). The CDR3 has 16 residues. CDR3 in amino acids: CASSQDLDGPNYEQYF.

The chain has TRBV19 and TRBJ1-1. This CDR3 has 15 residues. Germline-derived CDR1 and CDR2 are LNHDA and SQIVND (reference sequence). This CDR3 is CASSPGGTWNTEAFF.

The chain employs TRBV5-1 and TRBJ1-1; lacking DNA, the TRBD1 call made by TCRdb goes unchecked. This CDR3 has 16 amino acids. Germline CDR1 and CDR2: SGHRS and YFSETQ. The CDR3 is CASSLFGTGGFTEAFF.

The chain employs TRBV6-1 and TRBJ1-5; the D call of TRBD1 rests on TCRdb alone, since no DNA is present to check it. Germline-derived CDR1 and CDR2 are MNHNS and SASEGT. The CDR3 runs to 15 residues. The CDR3 sequence: CASSERDEGAQPQHF.

This chain joins TRBV12-3 or TRBV12-4 and TRBJ2-5; absent DNA, TCRdb's TRBD1 call cannot be checked. The CDR3 loop spans 14 amino acids. The CDR3 protein is CASSPGWDEETQYF.

This chain connects TRBV6-4 to TRBJ1-2. CDR3 length: 14 residues. Germline CDR1 is MRHNA and CDR2 is SNTAGT. The CDR3 region is CASSGGTFNYGYTF.

The chain recombines TRBV9 with TRBJ2-1; the D call from TCRdb, TRBD2, cannot be confirmed without DNA. The CDR3 is 16 amino acids. Germline CDR1 reads SGDLS; CDR2 reads YYNGEE. CDR3 loop: CASSVEAGLTYNEQFF.

The rearrangement joins TRBV7-9 to TRBJ1-2. The CDR3 loop spans 14 amino acids. Germline loops: CDR1 SEHNR, CDR2 FQNEAQ (reference sequence). The CDR3 sequence: CASSFEASDYGYTF.

This chain's CDR3 is CASSLVGPTYEQYF. The gene calls are TRBV12-3 or TRBV12-4 and TRBJ2-7; checking the TCRdb D call of TRBD1 is not possible without DNA. The CDR3 has 14 amino acids.